This T cell receptor beta chain was identified in a study of resident and recirculating memory T cells in vitiligo. The CDR3 has 16 residues. V was cut by 0 bases and J by 5 bases, with 14 bases left in between. Germline loops: CDR1 SGHRS, CDR2 YFSETQ. Sequenced by immunoSEQ multiplex PCR; TCRdb stores in-frame clones only, minus some. The sample comprises 40,000 to 45,000 clones, around nine tenths of which are singletons, and around 5% rests with the top ten. J is TRBJ2-2 and V is TRBV5-1; D perhaps matches TRBD2 (5 bases). The clonotype was recovered from a male donor with vitiligo. The sample comprised blood. The chain's CDR3 is CASSLGRPSGTGELFF. The CDR3 bases are TGCGCCAGCAGCTTGGGCCGTCCCTCGGGAACCGGGGAGCTGTTTTTT.